This TCR beta chain was found in a study of blood T cells in healthy people across ages. Findings and caveats of the study: Age brought a roughly linear fall in TCR beta diversity measured per million T cells. Greater diversity and more naive CD4+ cells were seen in long-lived donors than in aged donors. The CMV status of each donor remained undetermined, and this could have confounded shifts in expanded clonotypes.

Then a second PCR, running about 6 to 12 cycles, was carried out with a sample-barcoded 5' primer and a J-beta primer mix. One entry per CDR3 protein, called by TCRdb with MiXCR from the 5' RACE reads. The table records 1,500,000 or so distinct CDR3 sequences, about 45% of them present only once. As to this clonotype: Its specificity is unknown.

The CDR3 is 13 amino acids. V lost 3 bases and J lost 9; bases outside the gene matches: 5. The sequence derives from a woman younger than 30 in good health. J is TRBJ2-3 and V is TRBV12-3 or TRBV12-4; 8 positions agree with TRBD1. The sequenced sample was blood. The CDR3 loop is CASSFPAGGTQYF. The CDR3 DNA reads TGTGCCAGCAGTTTCCCTGCAGGGGGCACGCAGTATTTT.